The clone carrying this T cell receptor beta chain was recorded a few times. The sample originates from a study of blood T cell repertoires in COVID-19. The wider study: COVID-19 samples from acute and convalescent phases originated in the United States, Italy and Spain. PBMCs, B-cell-depleted T cells, or T cells were the source of the cDNA or gDNA that made up the material.

Germline CDR1 is MNHEY and CDR2 is SVGEGT. Trimming removed 4 bases at V and 5 bases at J, with 14 bases between. There are 14 residues in the CDR3. Original handling: Amplification of reference gene primers was used by the study to estimate nucleated cell counts. Profiled with immunoSEQ multiplex PCR; TCRdb holds only in-frame clones, not every one. V and J calls and clone size come straight from that table; D and trimming were deduced from the DNA. There are about 88,000 clones in the sample; approximately 89% occur only once, and 11% lies in the top ten. Sequenced: peripheral blood. This TCR was recovered from an elderly man with acute or convalescent COVID-19. V and J are TRBV6-2 or TRBV6-3 and TRBJ2-5; TRBD1 is a possible D gene (7 bases). The CDR3 is CASSSLTGRETQYF. In DNA, the CDR3 is TGTGCCAGCAGTTCCTTGACAGGGAGGGAGACCCAGTACTTC.